This T cell receptor (beta chain) was sequenced for a study of cytomegalovirus exposure and HLA in healthy donors. Overall study context: Within an early data release were roughly 83 million unique TCRs drawn from HLA-typed donors.

Use of 60 Vbeta and 13 Jbeta primers characterized the PCR. Under the authors' procedure: In a later analysis, 70 million to 80 million unique TCR beta chains included roughly 11 million shared by two or more donors. The repertoire was sequenced with immunoSEQ multiplex PCR; TCRdb's copy has only in-frame clones and lacks some. V and J calls and clone size are those listed in that table; D and trimming were worked out from the DNA. The data contain 150,000 or so clones, around two thirds of them seen just once; the ten biggest clones take up approximately 2%. Notes on this clone: The antigen is unknown.

The germline gives CDR1 SGDLS, CDR2 YYNGEE. J gave up 0 bases and V 3 bases, and 3 bases lay outside the gene matches. CDR3 length: 15 residues. Study-wide findings and caveats: Three chains tied to CMV proved CMV antigen-specific in vitro. Common viral pathogens (according to a later analysis) appeared linked to several of the most significant clusters.

The chain links TRBV9 to TRBJ2-1; TRBD2 agrees at 7 bases. The TCR comes from a woman aged 60-70 years in good health and CMV-seropositive. The sequencing sample was made of PBMCs. The CDR3 reads CASSGSGNSYNEQFF. CDR3 nucleotides: TGTGCCAGCAGCGGAAGCGGGAACTCCTACAATGAGCAGTTCTTC.